The clone carrying this T cell receptor (beta chain) was detected many times. What it binds is not known. The sample originates from a study of T cells after yellow fever vaccination. Study as a whole: Preparing low-cell-number fractions relied on SMART-Seq v4 Ultra Low Input.

TCRdb ran MiXCR on the 5' RACE reads and lists one entry per CDR3 protein. In the table there are about 250,000 distinct CDR3 sequences, about 3.7% of which are singletons. Study-level findings and limits: Booster samples showed a return of most primary-vaccination clones (roughly 95% CD4, approximately 88% CD8).

The V and J ends lost 2 bases and 4 bases respectively, with 17 bases between them. The V gene's germline CDR1 is MNHEY and CDR2 SMNVEV (reference sequence). This CDR3 is built from 16 residues. This rearrangement joins TRBV27 to TRBJ1-2; the D is unclear. This TCR came from a young man who received the YFV17D yellow fever vaccine. Sequences were derived from PBMCs, sampled 15 days after the yellow fever booster vaccination. CDR3 nucleotides: TGTGCCAGCAGTTTAATGGTACCGCACCGGGGCTATGGCTACACCTTC. Encoded protein: CASSLMVPHRGYGYTF.